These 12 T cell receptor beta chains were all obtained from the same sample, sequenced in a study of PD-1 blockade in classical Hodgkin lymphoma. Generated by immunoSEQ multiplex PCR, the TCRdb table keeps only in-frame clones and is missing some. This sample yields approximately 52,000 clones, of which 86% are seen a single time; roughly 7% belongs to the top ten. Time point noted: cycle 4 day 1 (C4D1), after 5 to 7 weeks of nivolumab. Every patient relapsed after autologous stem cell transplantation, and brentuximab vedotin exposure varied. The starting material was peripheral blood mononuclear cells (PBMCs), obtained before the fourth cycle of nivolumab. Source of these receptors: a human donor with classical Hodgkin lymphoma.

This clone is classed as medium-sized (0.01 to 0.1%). Here the CDR3 reads CASSPLAPEQFF. CDR3 in DNA: TGTGCCAGCTCACCACTAGCGCCAGAGCAGTTCTTC. V gene TRBV18 combines with J gene TRBJ2-1; D is possibly TRBD2 (5 bases). Germline CDR1 reads KGHSH; CDR2 reads LQKENI. The CDR3 is 12 residues long. V was cut by 1 base and J by 10 bases, with 8 bases left in between.

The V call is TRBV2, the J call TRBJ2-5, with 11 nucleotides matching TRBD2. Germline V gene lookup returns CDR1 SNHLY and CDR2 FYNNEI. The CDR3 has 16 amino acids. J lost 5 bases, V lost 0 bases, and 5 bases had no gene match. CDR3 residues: CASSEALAGGRETQYF. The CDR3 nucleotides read TGTGCCAGCAGTGAAGCGCTAGCGGGGGGACGGGAGACCCAGTACTTC.

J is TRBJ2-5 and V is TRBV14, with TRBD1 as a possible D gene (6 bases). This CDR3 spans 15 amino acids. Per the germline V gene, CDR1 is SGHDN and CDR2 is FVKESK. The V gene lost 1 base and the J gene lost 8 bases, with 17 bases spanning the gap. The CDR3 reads CASSQVQGRADTQYF. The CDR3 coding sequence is TGTGCCAGCAGCCAAGTTCAGGGGCGCGCAGATACCCAGTACTTC.

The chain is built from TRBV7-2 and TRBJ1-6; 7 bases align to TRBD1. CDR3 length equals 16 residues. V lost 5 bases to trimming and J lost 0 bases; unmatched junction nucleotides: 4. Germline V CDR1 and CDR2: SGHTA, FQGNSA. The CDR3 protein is CASSTGQVSYNSPLHF. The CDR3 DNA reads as TGTGCCAGCAGCACCGGACAGGTCTCCTATAATTCACCCCTCCACTTT.

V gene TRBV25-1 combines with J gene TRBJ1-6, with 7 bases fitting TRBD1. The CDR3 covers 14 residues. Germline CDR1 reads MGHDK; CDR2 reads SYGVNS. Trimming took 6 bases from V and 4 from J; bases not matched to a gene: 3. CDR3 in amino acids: CASSAGQYNSPLHF. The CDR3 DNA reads TGTGCCAGCAGCGCGGGACAGTATAATTCACCCCTCCACTTT.

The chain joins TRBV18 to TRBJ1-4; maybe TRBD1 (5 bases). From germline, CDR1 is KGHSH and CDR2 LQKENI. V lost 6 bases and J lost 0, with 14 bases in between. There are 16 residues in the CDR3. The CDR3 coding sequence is TGTGCCAGCTCCCCCGACAGTCGAACAACTAATGAAAAACTGTTTTTT. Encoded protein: CASSPDSRTTNEKLFF.

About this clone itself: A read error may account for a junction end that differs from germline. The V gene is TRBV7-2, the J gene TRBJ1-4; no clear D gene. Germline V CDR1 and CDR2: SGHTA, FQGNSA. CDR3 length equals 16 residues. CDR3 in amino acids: CASSPFHRGTNEKLFF. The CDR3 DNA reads TGCGCCAGCAGCCCCTTTCATCGGGGAACTAATGAAAAACTGTTTTTT.

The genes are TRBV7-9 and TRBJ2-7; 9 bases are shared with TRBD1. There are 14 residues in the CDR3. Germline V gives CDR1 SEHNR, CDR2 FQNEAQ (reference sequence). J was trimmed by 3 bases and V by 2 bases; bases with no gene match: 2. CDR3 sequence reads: CASSLPGQGYEQYF. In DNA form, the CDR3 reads TGTGCCAGCAGCTTACCGGGACAGGGCTACGAGCAGTACTTC.

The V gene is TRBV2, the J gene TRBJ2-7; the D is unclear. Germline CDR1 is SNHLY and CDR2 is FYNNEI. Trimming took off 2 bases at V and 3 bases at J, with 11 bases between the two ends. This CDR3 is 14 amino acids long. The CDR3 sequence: CASSEIGFSYEQYF. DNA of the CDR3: TGTGCCAGCAGTGAAATTGGATTTAGCTACGAGCAGTACTTC.

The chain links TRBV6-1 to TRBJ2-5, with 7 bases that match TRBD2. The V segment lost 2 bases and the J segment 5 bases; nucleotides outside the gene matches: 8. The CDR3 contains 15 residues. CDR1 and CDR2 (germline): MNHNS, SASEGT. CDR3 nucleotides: TGTGCCAGCAGTGAAAGGGAGGGAGGGCCGGAGACCCAGTACTTC. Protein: CASSEREGGPETQYF.

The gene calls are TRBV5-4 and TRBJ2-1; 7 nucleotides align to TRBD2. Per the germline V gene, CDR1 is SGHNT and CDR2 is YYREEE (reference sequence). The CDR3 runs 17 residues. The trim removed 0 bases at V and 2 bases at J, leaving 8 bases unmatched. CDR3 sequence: CASSLAGWGGAYNEQFF. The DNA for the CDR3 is TGTGCCAGCAGCTTGGCCGGGTGGGGGGGAGCCTACAATGAGCAGTTCTTC.

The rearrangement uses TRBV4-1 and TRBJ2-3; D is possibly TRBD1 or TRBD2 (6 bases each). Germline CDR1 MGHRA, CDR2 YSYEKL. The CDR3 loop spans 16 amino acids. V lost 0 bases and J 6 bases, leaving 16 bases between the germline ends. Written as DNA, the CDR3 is TGCGCCAGCAGCCAAGAAGGAGGGGGGCGAGGGGATACGCAGTATTTT. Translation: CASSQEGGGRGDTQYF.